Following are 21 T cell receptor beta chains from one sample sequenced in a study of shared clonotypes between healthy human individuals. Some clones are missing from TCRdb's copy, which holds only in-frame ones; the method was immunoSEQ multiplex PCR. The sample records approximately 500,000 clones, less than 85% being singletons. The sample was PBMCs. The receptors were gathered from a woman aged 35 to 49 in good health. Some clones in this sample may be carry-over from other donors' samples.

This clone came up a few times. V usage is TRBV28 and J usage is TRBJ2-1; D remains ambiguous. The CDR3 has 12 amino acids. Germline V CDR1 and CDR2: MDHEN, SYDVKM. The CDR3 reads CVAGSSYNEQFF. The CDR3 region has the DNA TGTGTCGCCGGTAGCTCCTACAATGAGCAGTTCTTC.

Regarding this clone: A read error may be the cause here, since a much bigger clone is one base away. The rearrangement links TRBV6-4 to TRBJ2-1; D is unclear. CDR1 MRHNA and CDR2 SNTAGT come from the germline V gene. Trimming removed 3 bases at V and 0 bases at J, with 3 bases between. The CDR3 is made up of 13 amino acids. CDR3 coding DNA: TGTGCCAGCAGTGAGAGCTCCTACAATGAGCAGTTCTTC. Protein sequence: CASSESSYNEQFF.

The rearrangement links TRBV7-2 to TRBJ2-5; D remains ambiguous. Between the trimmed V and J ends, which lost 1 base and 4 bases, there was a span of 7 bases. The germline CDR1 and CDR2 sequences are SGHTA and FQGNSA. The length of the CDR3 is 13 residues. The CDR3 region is CASSLDPAETQYF. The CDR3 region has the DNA TGTGCCAGCAGCTTAGACCCCGCAGAGACCCAGTACTTC. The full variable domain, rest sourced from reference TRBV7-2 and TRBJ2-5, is GAGVSQSPSNKVTEKGKDVELRCDPISGHTALYWYRQSLGQGLEFLIYFQGNSAPDKSGLPSDRFSAERTGGSVSTLTIQRTQQEDSAVYLCASSLDPAETQYFGPGTRLLVL.

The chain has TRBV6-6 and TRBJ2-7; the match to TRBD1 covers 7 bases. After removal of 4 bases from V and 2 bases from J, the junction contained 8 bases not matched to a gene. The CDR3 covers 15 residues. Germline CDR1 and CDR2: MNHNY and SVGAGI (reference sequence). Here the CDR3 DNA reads TGTGCCAGCAGTTCTCACCAGGACAGGACCTACGAGCAGTACTTC. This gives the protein CASSSHQDRTYEQYF.

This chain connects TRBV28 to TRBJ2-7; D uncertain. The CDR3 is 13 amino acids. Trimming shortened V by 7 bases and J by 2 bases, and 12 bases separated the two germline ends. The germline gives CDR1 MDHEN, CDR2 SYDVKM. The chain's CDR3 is CASNQDVAYEQYF. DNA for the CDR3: TGTGCCAGCAATCAGGACGTAGCCTACGAGCAGTACTTC.

CDR3 coding DNA: TGTGCCAGCAGCCAAGAAGCCGGAACTACCTACGAGCAGTACTTC. Translated, it gives CASSQEAGTTYEQYF. The rearrangement links TRBV4-2 to TRBJ2-7, with D hard to call. The germline V gene has CDR1 LGHNA and CDR2 YNFKEQ. The CDR3 extends over 15 amino acids. V was trimmed by 0 bases and J by 2 bases, leaving 11 bases between them.

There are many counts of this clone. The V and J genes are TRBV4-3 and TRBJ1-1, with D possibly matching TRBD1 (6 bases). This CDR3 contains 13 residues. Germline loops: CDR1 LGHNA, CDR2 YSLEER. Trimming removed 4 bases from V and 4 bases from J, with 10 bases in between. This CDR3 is CASSRGQSTEAFF. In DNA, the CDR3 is TGCGCCAGCAGCCGAGGACAGAGCACTGAAGCTTTCTTT.

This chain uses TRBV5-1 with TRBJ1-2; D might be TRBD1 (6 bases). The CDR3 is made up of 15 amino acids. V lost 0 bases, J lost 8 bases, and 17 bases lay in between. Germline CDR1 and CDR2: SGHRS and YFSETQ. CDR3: CASSLGTAGVSGYTF. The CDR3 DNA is TGCGCCAGCAGCTTGGGGACAGCCGGGGTTAGCGGCTACACCTTC.

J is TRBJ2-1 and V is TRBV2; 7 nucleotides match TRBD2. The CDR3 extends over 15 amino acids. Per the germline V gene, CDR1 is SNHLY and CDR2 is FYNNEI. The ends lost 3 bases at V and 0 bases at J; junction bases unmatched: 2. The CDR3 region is CASSEERGSYNEQFF. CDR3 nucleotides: TGTGCCAGCAGTGAGGAGCGGGGCTCCTACAATGAGCAGTTCTTC.

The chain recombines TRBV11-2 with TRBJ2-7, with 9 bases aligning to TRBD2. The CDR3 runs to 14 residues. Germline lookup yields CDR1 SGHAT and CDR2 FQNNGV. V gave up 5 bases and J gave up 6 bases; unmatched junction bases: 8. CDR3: CASSPPAGGLEQYF. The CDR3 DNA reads TGTGCCAGCAGCCCGCCCGCGGGAGGGCTCGAGCAGTACTTC.

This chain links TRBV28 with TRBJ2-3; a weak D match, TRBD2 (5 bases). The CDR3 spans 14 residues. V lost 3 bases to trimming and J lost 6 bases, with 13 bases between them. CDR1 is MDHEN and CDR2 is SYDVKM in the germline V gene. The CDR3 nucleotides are TGTGCCAGCAGTTTGGTGCTGGGAGATGATACGCAGTATTTT. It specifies CASSLVLGDDTQYF.

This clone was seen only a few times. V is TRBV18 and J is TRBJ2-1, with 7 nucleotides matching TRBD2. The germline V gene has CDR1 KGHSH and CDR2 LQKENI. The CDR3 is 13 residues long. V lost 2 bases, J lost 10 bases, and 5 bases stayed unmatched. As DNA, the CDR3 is TGTGCCAGCTCACCAGGACTAGATCAGGAGCAGTTCTTC. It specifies CASSPGLDQEQFF.

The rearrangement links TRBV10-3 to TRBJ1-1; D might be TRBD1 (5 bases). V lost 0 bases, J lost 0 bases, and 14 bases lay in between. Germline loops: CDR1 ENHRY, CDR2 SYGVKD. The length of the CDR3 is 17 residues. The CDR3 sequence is CAISESGGREMNTEAFF. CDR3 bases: TGTGCCATCAGTGAGTCGGGGGGACGGGAGATGAACACTGAAGCTTTCTTT.

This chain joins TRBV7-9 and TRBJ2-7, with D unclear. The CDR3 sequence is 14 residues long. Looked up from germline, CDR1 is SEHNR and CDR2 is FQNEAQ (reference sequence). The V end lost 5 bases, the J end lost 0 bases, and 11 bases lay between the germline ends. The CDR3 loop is CASSQNTNSYEQYF. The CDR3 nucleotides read TGTGCCAGCAGCCAAAACACAAACTCCTACGAGCAGTACTTC.

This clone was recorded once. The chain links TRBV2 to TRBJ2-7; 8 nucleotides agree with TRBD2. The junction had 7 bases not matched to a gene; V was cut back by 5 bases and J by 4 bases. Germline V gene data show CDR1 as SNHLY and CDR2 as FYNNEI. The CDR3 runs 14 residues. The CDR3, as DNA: TGTGCCAGCAGTTCCTTAGCGGGGCGGTACGAGCAGTACTTC. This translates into CASSSLAGRYEQYF.

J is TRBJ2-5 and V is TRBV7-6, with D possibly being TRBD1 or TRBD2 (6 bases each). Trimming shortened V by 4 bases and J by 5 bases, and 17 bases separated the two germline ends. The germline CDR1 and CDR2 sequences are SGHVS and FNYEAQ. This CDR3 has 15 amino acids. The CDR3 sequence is CASSSRWGAGETQYF. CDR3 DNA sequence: TGTGCCAGCAGCTCGCGTTGGGGGGCTGGGGAGACCCAGTACTTC.

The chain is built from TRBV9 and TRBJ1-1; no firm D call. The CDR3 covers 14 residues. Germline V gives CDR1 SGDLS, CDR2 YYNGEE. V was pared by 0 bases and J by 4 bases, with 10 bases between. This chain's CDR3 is CASSVGSQGTEAFF. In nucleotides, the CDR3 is TGTGCCAGCAGCGTAGGCTCGCAAGGCACTGAAGCTTTCTTT.

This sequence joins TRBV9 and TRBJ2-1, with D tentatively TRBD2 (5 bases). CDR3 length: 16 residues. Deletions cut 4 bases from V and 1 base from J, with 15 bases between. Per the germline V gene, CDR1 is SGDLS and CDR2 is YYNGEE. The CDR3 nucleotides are TGTGCCAGCAGCCCCCAACTAGTAGGTTCCTACAATGAGCAGTTCTTC. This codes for CASSPQLVGSYNEQFF.

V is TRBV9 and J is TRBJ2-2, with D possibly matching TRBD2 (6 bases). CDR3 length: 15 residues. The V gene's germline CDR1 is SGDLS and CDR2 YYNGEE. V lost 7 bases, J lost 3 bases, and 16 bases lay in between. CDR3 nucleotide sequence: TGTGCCAGCGCCCCCGTTAGCGGATACACCGGGGAGCTGTTTTTT. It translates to CASAPVSGYTGELFF.

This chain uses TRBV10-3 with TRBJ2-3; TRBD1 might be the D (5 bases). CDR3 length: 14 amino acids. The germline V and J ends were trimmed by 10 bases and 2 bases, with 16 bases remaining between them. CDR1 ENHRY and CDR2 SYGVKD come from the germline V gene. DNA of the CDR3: TGTGCCACCGGAGCAGGACACAACACAGATACGCAGTATTTT. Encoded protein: CATGAGHNTDTQYF.

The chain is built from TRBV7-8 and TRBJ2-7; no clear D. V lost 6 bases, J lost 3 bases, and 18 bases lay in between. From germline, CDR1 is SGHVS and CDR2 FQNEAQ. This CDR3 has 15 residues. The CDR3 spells CASRPSSGPNYEQYF. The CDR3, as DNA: TGTGCCAGCAGGCCCAGTTCCGGGCCTAACTACGAGCAGTACTTC. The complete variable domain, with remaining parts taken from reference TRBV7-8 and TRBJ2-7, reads GAGVSQSPRYKVAKRGQDVALRCDPISGHVSLFWYQQALGQGPEFLTYFQNEAQLDKSGLPSDRFFAERPEGSVSTLKIQRTQQEDSAVYLCASRPSSGPNYEQYFGPGTRLTVT.